These T cell receptor beta chains were read from a single sample in a study of blood T cell repertoires in COVID-19. TCRdb's table, derived via immunoSEQ multiplex PCR, lists solely in-frame clones and lacks some. The table shows roughly 69,000 clones, with approximately 80% occurring only once. The material sequenced was peripheral blood. The source is a man between 50 and 59 years old with COVID-19, enrolled during active disease. Each CDR3 is given with its conserved first and last residue. D genes are given only for firm matches. Size values are once, few and many counts, or a class for expanded clones, and some rows have none.

>TRBV30|.|.|TRBJ1-4
TGTGCCTGGAGTAAGCTGAAGGAAAAACTGTTTTTT
CAWSKLKEKLFF
>TRBV7-7|.|.|TRBJ2-1
TGTGCCAGCAGCCCCCGAGGTGGCTCCTACAATGAGCAGTTCTTC
CASSPRGGSYNEQFF
>TRBV27|TRBD2|.|TRBJ2-7
TGTGCCACCGCCGGGGGGGACTCCTACGAGCAGTACTTC
CATAGGDSYEQYF
>TRBV18|TRBD1|few|TRBJ1-4
TGTGCCAGCTCCCCACAGGGGATTAATGAAAAACTGTTTTTT
CASSPQGINEKLFF
>TRBV6-1|.|.|TRBJ1-5
TGTGCCAGCAGTGACAGAAGCAATCAGCCCCAGCATTTT
CASSDRSNQPQHF
>TRBV11-3|TRBD1|.|TRBJ1-1
TGTGCCAGCAGCTCACCGGGACAGGGGACGAACACTGAAGCTTTCTTT
CASSSPGQGTNTEAFF
>TRBV6-5|.|.|TRBJ1-5
TGTGCCAGCCATCAGGATAGTAATCAGCCCCAGCATTTT
CASHQDSNQPQHF
>TRBV7-2|TRBD2|.|TRBJ2-7
TGTGCCAGCAGCCCCCCCGCGGGGGATAGGGAGCAGTACTTC
CASSPPAGDREQYF
>TRBV5-1|TRBD2|.|TRBJ2-7
TGCGCCAGCAGCCCGACACTAGCGGGGGCGTTTTACGAGCAGTACTTC
CASSPTLAGAFYEQYF
>TRBV5-1|.|.|TRBJ2-3
TGCGCCAGCAGCTTGTTTTCGGGGAGCACAGATACGCAGTATTTT
CASSLFSGSTDTQYF
>TRBV5-4|.|.|TRBJ2-7
TGTGCCAGCAGCTTGTTCGTCCCTGACTCCATTACCTACGAGCAGTACTTC
CASSLFVPDSITYEQYF
>TRBV5-1|TRBD1|.|TRBJ2-7
TGCGCCAGCAGCTTCCGTGGACAGGGACCCAACGAGCAGTACTTC
CASSFRGQGPNEQYF
>TRBV11-3|.|.|TRBJ2-7
TGTGCCAGCAGCTGGAATTCTGCGGGCCTCCAGTACTTC
CASSWNSAGLQYF
>TRBV11-1|.|.|TRBJ2-5
TGTGCCAGCAGACCCCTGGGCCGGGGTGGGGAGACCCAGTACTTC
CASRPLGRGGETQYF
>TRBV19|.|.|TRBJ1-1
TGTGCCAGTAGTACACAGGAGAACACTGAAGCTTTCTTT
CASSTQENTEAFF
>TRBV7-2|TRBD1|once|TRBJ2-6
TGTGCCAGCAGCGATAACTACAGGGGCTCTGGGGCCAACGTCCTGACTTTC
CASSDNYRGSGANVLTF
>TRBV2|.|few|TRBJ2-5
TGTGCCAGCAGTGAAGGCCTAGTAGAGACCCAGTACTTC
CASSEGLVETQYF
>TRBV25-1|TRBD1|.|TRBJ2-5
TGTGCCGGCTTAAGGACAGGGATTCGTGGGACCCAGTACTTC
CAGLRTGIRGTQYF
>TRBV2|TRBD1|.|TRBJ2-5
TGTGCCAGCAGTGCTGACAGGGGGCGCCAGGAGACCCAGTACTTC
CASSADRGRQETQYF
>TRBV5-4|.|.|TRBJ2-2
TGTGCCAGCAGCTTGGGCAGGGGTGACACCGGGGAGCTGTTTTTT
CASSLGRGDTGELFF
>TRBV24-1|.|.|TRBJ1-5
TGTGCCACCAGTGGCGCCACAGGGCCCCAGCATTTT
CATSGATGPQHF
>TRBV5-4|TRBD1|few|TRBJ2-3
TGTGCCAGCAGCTTGCCGGGACAGGGATCAGATACGCAGTATTTT
CASSLPGQGSDTQYF
>TRBV5-4|TRBD1|once|TRBJ2-3
TGTGCCAGCAGCCGTCCGGGACAGGGTACAGATACGCAGTATTTT
CASSRPGQGTDTQYF
>TRBV5-6|TRBD1|.|TRBJ1-6
TGTGCCAGCAGTCCCAGGGGACAGGGGAGCTCCTATAATTCACCCCTCCACTTT
CASSPRGQGSSYNSPLHF
>TRBV2|.|.|TRBJ1-2
TGTGCCAGCCACAAGGAGGGGACGAACTATGGCTACACCTTC
CASHKEGTNYGYTF
>TRBV9|TRBD2|.|TRBJ2-1
TGTGCCAGCAGCGTAGCTGGGACTAGCGGGGGGATTGAGCAGTTCTTC
CASSVAGTSGGIEQFF
>TRBV28|TRBD1|.|TRBJ1-3
TGTGCCAGCAGTTTAAGTCGGCAGGGGGCTGGAAACACCATATATTTT
CASSLSRQGAGNTIYF
>TRBV7-6|.|.|TRBJ2-7
TGTGCCAGCAGCTTAGCTTATAGCAGCACCTACGAGCAGTACTTC
CASSLAYSSTYEQYF
>TRBV5-1|TRBD2|.|TRBJ2-1
TGCGCCAGCAGCTTGGAAGCGGGGGGGTCCTACAATGAGCAGTTCTTC
CASSLEAGGSYNEQFF
>TRBV6-5|.|.|TRBJ2-3
TGTGCCAGCAGGGGTTCGGGAGATACGCAGTATTTT
CASRGSGDTQYF
>TRBV3-1/TRBV3-2|.|.|TRBJ1-2
TGTGCCAGCAGCCAAGACAGGGGTAACTATGGCTACACCTTC
CASSQDRGNYGYTF
>TRBV19|TRBD1|.|TRBJ1-4
TGTGCCAGTAGTCCCGGGGACAGGGGAAGGGAAAAACTGTTTTTT
CASSPGDRGREKLFF
>TRBV11-3|.|.|TRBJ2-4
TGTGCCAGCAGCTTCTTACAGGGAAGAAGTGCCAAAAACATTCAGTACTTC
CASSFLQGRSAKNIQYF
>TRBV9|.|.|TRBJ1-4
TGTGCCAGCAGCGTAGGGGCAGGGCGGTTGCACGAAAAACTGTTTTTT
CASSVGAGRLHEKLFF
>TRBV5-1|.|.|TRBJ2-5
TGCGCCAGCAGCTTGGGGAGGGAAGAGACCCAGTACTTC
CASSLGREETQYF
>TRBV19|TRBD1|.|TRBJ1-1
TGTGCCAGTAGTAGACAGGGGGCTACGAACACTGAAGCTTTCTTT
CASSRQGATNTEAFF
>TRBV29-1|.|.|TRBJ1-2
TGCAGCGGGTTCAACAGGGCAGAACGTGGCTACACCTTC
CSGFNRAERGYTF
>TRBV19|TRBD1|.|TRBJ1-1
TGTGCCAGTAGTCCGTCGGGACAGGGGGCAAGAGCTTTCTTT
CASSPSGQGARAFF
>TRBV7-9|.|.|TRBJ2-1
TGTGCCAGCAGCTTAGCTCGGTTGCAGTTCTTC
CASSLARLQFF
>TRBV9|.|.|TRBJ2-1
TGTGCCAGCAGCGTCGACAGGGAGCAGTTCTTC
CASSVDREQFF
>TRBV5-4|TRBD2|.|TRBJ2-3
TGTGCCAGCAGCGCGAAGACTAGCGGGGGGGGCACAGATACGCAGTATTTT
CASSAKTSGGGTDTQYF
>TRBV19|.|.|TRBJ1-1
TGTGCCAGTAGTATCGGGGGGAACACTGAAGCTTTCTTT
CASSIGGNTEAFF
>TRBV5-1|.|.|TRBJ1-1
TGCGCCAGCAGCCCGGACAGTGGGAACACTGAAGCTTTCTTT
CASSPDSGNTEAFF
>TRBV6-5|TRBD1|.|TRBJ2-1
TGTGCCAGCAGCCTCGGACAGGGCTCCTACAATGAGCAGTTCTTC
CASSLGQGSYNEQFF
>TRBV4-1|TRBD2|few|TRBJ2-1
TGCGCCAGCAGCCATCCCCTAGCGGGGGGCAACAATGAGCAGTTCTTC
CASSHPLAGGNNEQFF